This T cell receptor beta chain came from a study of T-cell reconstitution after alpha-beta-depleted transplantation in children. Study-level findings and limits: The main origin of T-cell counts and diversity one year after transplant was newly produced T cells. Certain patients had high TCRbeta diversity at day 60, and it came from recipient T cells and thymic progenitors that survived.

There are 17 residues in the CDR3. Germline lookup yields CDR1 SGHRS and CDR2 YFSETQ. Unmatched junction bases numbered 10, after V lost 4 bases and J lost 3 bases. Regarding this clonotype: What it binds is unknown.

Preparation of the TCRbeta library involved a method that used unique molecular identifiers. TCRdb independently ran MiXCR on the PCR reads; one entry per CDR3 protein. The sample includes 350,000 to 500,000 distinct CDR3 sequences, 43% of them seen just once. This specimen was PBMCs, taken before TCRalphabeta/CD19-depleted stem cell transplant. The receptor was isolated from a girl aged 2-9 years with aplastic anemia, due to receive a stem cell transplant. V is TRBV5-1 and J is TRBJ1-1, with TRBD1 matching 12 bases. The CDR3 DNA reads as TGCGCCAGCAGCCAGACTGGGACAGGGGGCGGTGACACTGAAGCTTTCTTT. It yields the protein CASSQTGTGGGDTEAFF.